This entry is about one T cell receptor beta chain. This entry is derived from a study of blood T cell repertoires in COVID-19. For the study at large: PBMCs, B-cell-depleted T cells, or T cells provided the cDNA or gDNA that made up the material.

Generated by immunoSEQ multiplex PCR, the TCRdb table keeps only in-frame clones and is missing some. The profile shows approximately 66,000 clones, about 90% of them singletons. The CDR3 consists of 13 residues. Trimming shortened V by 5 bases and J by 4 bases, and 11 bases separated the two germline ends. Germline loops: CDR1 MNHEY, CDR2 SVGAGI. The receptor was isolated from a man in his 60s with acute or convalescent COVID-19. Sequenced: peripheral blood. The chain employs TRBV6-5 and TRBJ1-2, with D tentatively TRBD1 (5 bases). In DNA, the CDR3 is TGTGCCAGCAGTATCGACAGTCTCTATGGCTACACCTTC. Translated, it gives CASSIDSLYGYTF.